Below, 22 T cell receptor beta chains from the same sample are listed, as sequenced in a study of blood T cell repertoires in COVID-19 (dated by TCRdb to 2020 to 2022). The library was built by means of the immunoSEQ multiplex PCR assay. TCRdb retrieved this table from immuneACCESS and kept in-frame rearrangements only. Not all clones are present; in checked studies, unresolved V genes account for under half, and no reason is known for the remainder. The sample table lists 490,000 or so clones, 88% of them with a count of one. The ten largest clones add up to 1.8% of the sample. The sample was PBMCs or T cells enriched from blood (not recorded which). The receptor source for this set is a woman aged 40 to 55 who had recovered from COVID-19.

CDR3 in amino acids: CAISETIGTGSPYEQYF. The CDR3 region has the DNA TGTGCCATCAGTGAGACCATTGGTACGGGGTCTCCCTACGAGCAGTACTTC. The V call is TRBV10-3, the J call TRBJ2-7; perhaps TRBD2 as D (5 bases). Per the germline V gene, CDR1 is ENHRY and CDR2 is SYGVKD. V lost 2 bases to trimming and J lost 2 bases, with 19 bases between them. The CDR3 has 17 residues.

V is TRBV4-2 and J is TRBJ2-7; 14 bases line up with TRBD2. Losses at the gene ends were 4 bases for V and 7 bases for J; bases not matched to a gene: 9. The V gene's germline CDR1 is LGHNA and CDR2 YNFKEQ. The CDR3 length is 16 residues. The CDR3 loop reads CASSPTGLAGVGEQYF. DNA of the CDR3: TGTGCCAGCAGCCCGACGGGACTAGCGGGAGTAGGGGAGCAGTACTTC.

The rearrangement links TRBV5-1 to TRBJ1-1; D might be TRBD1 (5 bases). The germline V gene encodes CDR1 SGHRS and CDR2 YFSETQ. Trimming removed 1 base at V and 1 base at J, with 11 bases between. The CDR3 is 15 residues long. Here the CDR3 DNA reads TGCGCCAGCAGCTTGAGGCAGGGCCCGAACACTGAAGCTTTCTTT. Amino acids: CASSLRQGPNTEAFF.

The chain has TRBV7-9 and TRBJ2-3; maybe TRBD2 (6 bases). V was cut by 7 bases and J by 15 bases, with 20 bases left in between. CDR1 and CDR2 from the germline V gene are SEHNR and FQNEAQ (reference sequence). The CDR3 runs 12 residues. CDR3 sequence: CASTRSGLREYF. The CDR3 DNA is TGTGCCAGCACCCGCTCGGGACTGAGGGAATATTTT. The full variable domain, with the rest looked up from reference TRBV7-9 and TRBJ2-3, is DTGVSQNPRHKITKRGQNVTFRCDPISEHNRLYWYRQTLGQGPEFLTYFQNEAQLEKSRLLSDRFSAERPKGSFSTLEIQRTEQGDSAMYLCASTRSGLREYFGPGTRLTVL.

The chain recombines TRBV4-3 with TRBJ2-1, with 9 bases matching TRBD2. Germline V lookup: CDR1 LGHNA, CDR2 YSLEER. The CDR3 loop spans 16 amino acids. Trimming took 0 bases from V and 15 from J; bases not matched to a gene: 15. This CDR3 reads CASSQDLGLAGKSVFF. CDR3 DNA sequence: TGCGCCAGCAGCCAAGATCTAGGGCTAGCGGGAAAGTCGGTGTTCTTC.

Note on this clone: At the DNA level, this CDR3 is encoded by other sequences in the same sample as well. V usage is TRBV5-4 and J usage is TRBJ1-1; 7 nucleotides align to TRBD1. After removal of 7 bases from V and 3 bases from J, the junction contained 3 bases not matched to a gene. CDR3 length: 12 amino acids. Germline loops: CDR1 SGHNT, CDR2 YYREEE (reference sequence). DNA of the CDR3: TGTGCCAGCGGCGGACAGGACACTGAAGCTTTCTTT. Translation: CASGGQDTEAFF.

The chain couples TRBV4-3 to TRBJ2-1; weak D call: TRBD2 (6 bases). CDR3 length equals 20 residues. From germline, CDR1 is LGHNA and CDR2 YSLEER. Deletions cut 1 base from V and 0 bases from J, with 22 bases between. The CDR3 coding sequence is TGCGCCAGCAGCCAAGGCGGGACTCAAATCCTTAGAAGCTCCTACAATGAGCAGTTCTTC. This translates into CASSQGGTQILRSSYNEQFF.

This clone appeared many times. This chain uses TRBV7-9 with TRBJ2-7; 8 bases are a match to TRBD2. The CDR3 sequence is 16 residues long. The V gene end was trimmed by 4 bases and the J gene end by 0 bases; junction bases not matched to a gene: 8. Germline-derived CDR1 and CDR2 are SEHNR and FQNEAQ (reference sequence). The DNA of the CDR3 is TGTGCCAGCAGCTCACCAACTAGCGGCCCCTCCTACGAGCAGTACTTC. Encoded protein: CASSSPTSGPSYEQYF.

The V gene is TRBV7-9, the J gene TRBJ1-1; unclear D gene. The CDR3 consists of 15 residues. Per the germline V gene, CDR1 is SEHNR and CDR2 is FQNEAQ (reference sequence). Trimming took 4 bases from V and 0 from J, leaving 12 bases between them. In DNA, the CDR3 is TGTGCCAGCAGCTCCACCGACAACATGAACACTGAAGCTTTCTTT. Protein: CASSSTDNMNTEAFF.

V usage is TRBV11-2 and J usage is TRBJ1-2; tentative D call: TRBD1 (6 bases). The germline CDR1 and CDR2 sequences are SGHAT and FQNNGV. The V end was cut by 4 bases, the J end by 0 bases, with 18 bases between. This CDR3 region has 17 residues. CDR3 sequence reads: CASSSLARGLANYGYTF. The CDR3 nucleotides are TGTGCCAGCAGCTCCCTCGCGAGGGGGTTAGCTAACTATGGCTACACCTTC.

The chain uses TRBV5-4 and TRBJ2-1; tentative D call: TRBD2 (5 bases). Germline assignment: CDR1 SGHNT and CDR2 YYREEE (reference sequence). Trimming stripped 0 bases from V and 7 bases from J, with 14 bases between. The CDR3 extends over 15 amino acids. CDR3 DNA: TGTGCCAGCAGCTTGGGTGGGAGATATGAAAATGAGCAGTTCTTC. Translated, it gives CASSLGGRYENEQFF.

The chain combines TRBV27 with TRBJ2-3, with a weak D call TRBD2 (5 bases). Germline V gene lookup returns CDR1 MNHEY and CDR2 SMNVEV (reference sequence). There are 15 residues in the CDR3. The germline V and J ends were trimmed by 3 bases and 6 bases, with 16 bases remaining between them. Written as DNA, the CDR3 is TGTGCCAGCAGTTTTTCGGGATTGTTGCCCGATACGCAGTATTTT. Amino acid sequence: CASSFSGLLPDTQYF.

The chain uses TRBV7-6 and TRBJ2-7; D is possibly TRBD2 (6 bases). This CDR3 comprises 15 residues. V shed 5 bases and J shed 2 bases, with 16 bases lying between them. Per the germline V gene, CDR1 is SGHVS and CDR2 is FNYEAQ. Here the CDR3 DNA reads TGTGCCAGCAGCAATGCCGGGACTTACACCTACGAGCAGTACTTC. It codes for CASSNAGTYTYEQYF. Based on the CDR3 plus reference TRBV7-6 and TRBJ2-7, the full variable domain is GAGVSQSPRYKVTKRGQDVALRCDPISGHVSLYWYRQALGQGPEFLTYFNYEAQQDKSGLPNDRFSAERPEGSISTLTIQRTEQRDSAMYRCASSNAGTYTYEQYFGPGTRLTVT.

This clone was recorded once. CDR3 DNA sequence: TGTGCCAGCAGCTTAGGAGGGGGACGAACGGAGACCCAGTACTTC. It encodes CASSLGGGRTETQYF. The V gene is TRBV11-3, the J gene TRBJ2-5; D might be TRBD1 (6 bases). Germline V gives CDR1 SGHNT, CDR2 YENEEA. CDR3 length: 15 residues. V shed 1 base and J shed 5 bases, with 14 bases lying between them. Full variable domain (rest looked up from reference TRBV11-3 and TRBJ2-5): EAGVVQSPRYKIIEKKQPVAFWCNPISGHNTLYWYLQNLGQGPELLIRYENEEAVDDSQLPKDRFSAERLKGVDSTLKIQPAELGDSAVYLCASSLGGGRTETQYFGPGTRLLVL.

The V gene is TRBV19, the J gene TRBJ1-6; 11 bases align to TRBD1. With V trimmed by 5 bases and J by 6 bases, 6 bases remained unmatched. Germline assignment: CDR1 LNHDA and CDR2 SQIVND (reference sequence). The CDR3 runs 16 residues. CDR3 sequence (DNA): TGTGCCAGTAGTCCAAGGACAGGGGGCCCTAATTCACCCCTCCACTTT. Translation gives CASSPRTGGPNSPLHF.

This clone appeared a single time. The chain has TRBV19 and TRBJ1-2; 9 bases map to TRBD1. CDR1 LNHDA and CDR2 SQIVND come from the germline V gene (reference sequence). The CDR3 consists of 16 residues. Trimming removed 5 bases from V and 8 bases from J; junction bases left unmatched: 15. CDR3 bases: TGTGCCAGTAGTTCAAGGACAGGGGTTATGAGCGGGGGCTACACCTTC. As protein: CASSSRTGVMSGGYTF.

The chain carries TRBV12-5 and TRBJ2-2, with 11 bases matching TRBD2. CDR3 length: 16 residues. V lost 5 bases, J lost 4 bases, and 6 bases stayed unmatched. CDR1 is LGHNT and CDR2 is FRNRAP in the germline V gene. CDR3 nucleotides: TGTGCTAGTGGTCTGACTAGCGGGGTCCCCACCGGGGAGCTGTTTTTT. It codes for CASGLTSGVPTGELFF.

The chain has TRBV7-6 and TRBJ2-1; D is unresolved. The V end lost 8 bases, the J end lost 12 bases, and 8 bases lay between the germline ends. The CDR3 spans 9 residues. Per the germline V gene, CDR1 is SGHVS and CDR2 is FNYEAQ. This CDR3 is CASLTGQFF. DNA of the CDR3: TGTGCCAGCCTTACCGGGCAGTTCTTC.

The CDR3 nucleotides read TGTGCCAGTAGTGCCAACAGGGGGGGCCTTAGCAATCAGCCCCAGCATTTT. Residues: CASSANRGGLSNQPQHF. V gene TRBV19 combines with J gene TRBJ1-5; 8 bases are a match to TRBD1. Per germline, CDR1 LNHDA and CDR2 SQIVND (reference sequence). This CDR3 region has 17 residues. V gave up 5 bases and J gave up 0 bases; unmatched junction bases: 9.

The V gene is TRBV3-1 (or the pseudogene TRBV3-2), the J gene TRBJ2-7; 9 positions match TRBD2. Germline CDR1 reads LGHDT; CDR2 reads YNNKEL (reference sequence). Unmatched junction bases numbered 12, after V lost 4 bases and J lost 2 bases. The CDR3 is 17 residues long. The CDR3 loop reads CASSPSPSGRPTYEQYF. The CDR3 DNA is TGTGCCAGCAGCCCATCACCAAGCGGGAGGCCCACCTACGAGCAGTACTTC.

This clone was counted only a few times. The chain combines TRBV6-2 or TRBV6-3 with TRBJ1-1; TRBD1 agrees at 7 bases. The CDR3 spans 16 residues. The V gene end was trimmed by 4 bases and the J gene end by 5 bases; junction bases not matched to a gene: 13. Per germline, CDR1 MNHEY and CDR2 SVGEGT. For the CDR3, the DNA is TGTGCCAGCAGTTCAGACAAAACAGGGGTTAGGACTGAAGCTTTCTTT. Its translation is CASSSDKTGVRTEAFF.

V and J are TRBV7-9 and TRBJ1-2, with 8 bases that match TRBD1. J was trimmed by 2 bases and V by 6 bases; bases with no gene match: 14. Germline CDR1 is SEHNR and CDR2 is FQNEAQ (reference sequence). This CDR3 has 17 residues. CDR3 coding DNA: TGTGCCAGCAGTCGGTCCCGGGACAGGAATGGGAACTATGGCTACACCTTC. Translated, it gives CASSRSRDRNGNYGYTF.